Below, 24 T cell receptor beta chains from the same sample are listed, as sequenced in a study of radiotherapy plus CTLA-4 blockade in lung cancer. Clones were sequenced by immunoSEQ multiplex PCR, and TCRdb holds only the in-frame ones, with some missing. The sample comprises 75,000 to 95,000 clones, about four fifths of which are singletons, and over 20% rests with the top ten. The sequences come from peripheral blood, collected from a patient treated with radiotherapy plus ipilimumab. All receptors come from a human donor with non-small cell lung cancer that progressed on radiotherapy plus ipilimumab.

The chain links TRBV5-1 to TRBJ1-3, with a possible D match to TRBD1 (6 bases). Trimming left V 2 bases short and J 2 bases short, with 11 bases between. CDR1 is SGHRS and CDR2 is YFSETQ in the germline V gene. The CDR3 is 15 residues long. The CDR3 region is CASSLTGTPGNTIYF. In DNA form, the CDR3 reads TGCGCCAGCAGCTTAACAGGGACCCCTGGAAACACCATATATTTT.

V usage is TRBV10-2 and J usage is TRBJ2-3; TRBD2 matches 7 bases. Unmatched junction bases numbered 16, after V lost 3 bases and J lost 4 bases. CDR3 length equals 18 residues. CDR1 and CDR2 from the germline V gene are WSHSY and SAAADI. The CDR3, as DNA: TGCGCCAGCAGTGACTCCGCCGGTTGGGAGGGCAGGTCAGATACGCAGTATTTT. Protein sequence: CASSDSAGWEGRSDTQYF.

By its share, this clone is medium-sized. The V call is TRBV5-1, the J call TRBJ1-2; maybe TRBD1 (5 bases). Germline CDR1 is SGHRS and CDR2 is YFSETQ. Trimming removed 4 bases from V and 1 base from J, with 11 bases in between. The length of the CDR3 is 14 residues. CDR3 in amino acids: CASSPWDGNYGYTF. CDR3 in DNA: TGCGCCAGCAGCCCCTGGGACGGTAACTATGGCTACACCTTC.

This clone turned up a few times. The chain recombines TRBV7-2 with TRBJ2-5; D unclear. CDR1 and CDR2 (germline): SGHTA, FQGNSA. V was cut by 5 bases and J by 5 bases, with 12 bases left in between. The CDR3 length is 13 residues. This chain's CDR3 is CASSLQRAETQYF. The CDR3, as DNA: TGTGCCAGCAGCCTTCAAAGGGCTGAGACCCAGTACTTC.

This clone was seen a few times. Here the CDR3 DNA reads TGTGCCAGCAGTGAAGTTTTGGGGAATGAGCAGTTCTTC. It yields the protein CASSEVLGNEQFF. V gene TRBV6-1 combines with J gene TRBJ2-1; no clear D gene. Germline V CDR1 and CDR2: MNHNS, SASEGT. This CDR3 is built from 13 residues. The V and J ends lost 1 base and 7 bases respectively, with 8 bases between them.

The V and J genes are TRBV6-5 and TRBJ1-2, with TRBD1 matching 10 bases. V was clipped by 2 bases and J by 4 bases; unmatched bases: 1. Germline V gene sequence: CDR1 MNHEY, CDR2 SVGAGI. This CDR3 contains 14 residues. The CDR3 loop reads CASSYGTGAYGYTF. DNA for the CDR3: TGTGCCAGCAGTTACGGGACAGGGGCCTATGGCTACACCTTC.

This clone showed up just once. J is TRBJ1-2 and V is TRBV27, with 8 bases that match TRBD1. Germline assignment: CDR1 MNHEY and CDR2 SMNVEV (reference sequence). The trim removed 3 bases at V and 7 bases at J, leaving 7 bases unmatched. The CDR3 has 14 amino acids. CDR3 DNA: TGTGCCAGCAGTTTGGCGCAGGGGGCTGGTGGCTACACCTTC. Translated: CASSLAQGAGGYTF.

Details on this clone: Germline is not matched at one junction end, which may reflect a read error. The chain links TRBV28 to TRBJ2-7; D perhaps matches TRBD2 (5 bases). Germline CDR1 and CDR2: MDHEN and SYDVKM. The CDR3 runs to 12 residues. The DNA for the CDR3 is TGTGCCAGCAGTTTAAGGGCAGCGGTGGAGCACTTC. It codes for CASSLRAAVEHF.

The V gene is TRBV11-3, the J gene TRBJ2-5; D not certain. The CDR3 contains 14 residues. The V and J ends lost 1 base and 4 bases respectively, with 10 bases between them. Per germline, CDR1 SGHNT and CDR2 YENEEA. CDR3 sequence (DNA): TGTGCCAGCAGCTTAGGGTCAGTGGGAGAGACCCAGTACTTC. It translates to CASSLGSVGETQYF. The full variable domain, its missing parts supplied by reference TRBV11-3 and TRBJ2-5, is EAGVVQSPRYKIIEKKQPVAFWCNPISGHNTLYWYLQNLGQGPELLIRYENEEAVDDSQLPKDRFSAERLKGVDSTLKIQPAELGDSAVYLCASSLGSVGETQYFGPGTRLLVL.

This chain joins TRBV7-8 and TRBJ1-1; D may be TRBD1 (5 bases). Germline V lookup: CDR1 SGHVS, CDR2 FQNEAQ. Trimming removed 6 bases from V and 4 bases from J, with 18 bases in between. The CDR3 spans 15 residues. The chain's CDR3 is CASRAGTPGGTEAFF. Here the CDR3 DNA reads TGTGCCAGCAGAGCCGGGACCCCCGGCGGCACTGAAGCTTTCTTT.

This clone has a single count. The genes are TRBV14 and TRBJ2-5; D is tentatively TRBD1 or TRBD2 (6 bases each). V was shortened by 1 base and J by 3 bases, with 12 bases between the two germline ends. The germline gives CDR1 SGHDN, CDR2 FVKESK. This CDR3 is 15 amino acids long. CDR3 sequence: CASSQGGARKETQYF. CDR3 nucleotides: TGTGCCAGCAGCCAAGGGGGGGCTAGAAAAGAGACCCAGTACTTC.

The chain combines TRBV7-9 with TRBJ1-1; possibly TRBD1 for D (5 bases). The CDR3 loop spans 16 amino acids. CDR1 is SEHNR, CDR2 FQNEAQ, per germline (reference sequence). V lost 5 bases and J lost 0, with 16 bases in between. Here the CDR3 DNA reads TGTGCCAGCAGCCTAGGGGATAGGCACATGAACACTGAAGCTTTCTTT. Translation gives CASSLGDRHMNTEAFF.

The chain links TRBV12-5 to TRBJ2-1, with 10 bases that match TRBD2. This CDR3 contains 17 residues. V shed 5 bases, J shed 1 base, and the junction held 8 bases outside the gene matches. Germline V CDR1 and CDR2: LGHNT, FRNRAP. CDR3 in DNA: TGTGCTAGTGGTCCGAAAGCGGGAGGGGGGTCCTACAATGAGCAGTTCTTC. Its protein product is CASGPKAGGGSYNEQFF.

The chain is built from TRBV13 and TRBJ2-1, with D tentatively TRBD2 (7 bases). This CDR3 spans 14 amino acids. Germline values: CDR1 PRHDT, CDR2 FYEKMQ (reference sequence). The V end lost 2 bases, the J end lost 7 bases, and 12 bases lay between the germline ends. The DNA of the CDR3 is TGTGCCAGCAGCTTACTACAGGGAGGGAATGAGCAGTTCTTC. It codes for CASSLLQGGNEQFF.

This chain links TRBV19 with TRBJ1-5, with D possibly being TRBD1 (5 bases). CDR3 size: 14 residues. Per the germline V gene, CDR1 is LNHDA and CDR2 is SQIVND (reference sequence). V lost 6 bases and J lost 1, with 10 bases in between. The CDR3 bases are TGTGCCAGTAGGATGGCAGGGAGCAATCAGCCCCAGCATTTT. It translates to CASRMAGSNQPQHF.

This chain uses TRBV2 with TRBJ2-1, with a weak D call TRBD1 (5 bases). Germline V CDR1 and CDR2: SNHLY, FYNNEI. CDR3 length: 12 amino acids. Trimming left V 5 bases short and J 8 bases short, with 10 bases between. The CDR3 region is CASSLQGDEQFF. For the CDR3, the DNA is TGTGCCAGCAGTCTTCAGGGCGATGAGCAGTTCTTC.

CDR3 nucleotide sequence: TGCAGCGTTGGGGGTTCGGGCCGTATGGCCGAGCAGTACTTC. It codes for CSVGGSGRMAEQYF. This chain uses TRBV29-1 with TRBJ2-7; D is unclear. V dropped 4 bases and J dropped 6 bases, with 19 bases sitting between them. Germline V lookup: CDR1 SQVTM, CDR2 ANQGSEA. The CDR3 is 14 residues long.

This rearrangement joins TRBV5-5 to TRBJ1-5; D remains unclear. Germline assignment: CDR1 SGHKS and CDR2 YYEKEE (reference sequence). CDR3 length: 14 amino acids. V was shortened by 4 bases and J by 1 base, with 9 bases between the two germline ends. CDR3 nucleotides: TGTGCCAGCAGCAACCGGGAGAGCAATCAGCCCCAGCATTTT. This translates into CASSNRESNQPQHF. Full variable domain (remainder filled in from reference TRBV5-5 and TRBJ1-5): DAGVTQSPTHLIKTRGQQVTLRCSPISGHKSVSWYQQVLGQGPQFIFQYYEKEERGRGNFPDRFSARQFPNYSSELNVNALLLGDSALYLCASSNRESNQPQHFGDGTRLSIL.

A single count supports this clone. The chain has TRBV5-6 and TRBJ1-1; TRBD1 might be the D (5 bases). There are 16 residues in the CDR3. The germline CDR1 and CDR2 sequences are SGHDT and YYEEEE. V lost 3 bases and J lost 2, with 17 bases in between. The CDR3 DNA follows: TGTGCCAGCAGCTATATGCCGGGACTTTTAAACACTGAAGCTTTCTTT. It is translated as CASSYMPGLLNTEAFF.

The chain recombines TRBV9 with TRBJ2-1; tentatively, D is TRBD1 or TRBD2 (7 bases each). Trimming took off 1 base at V and 8 bases at J, with 13 bases between the two ends. The CDR3 spans 14 residues. Germline assignment: CDR1 SGDLS and CDR2 YYNGEE. CDR3 sequence: CASSVWEGADEQFF. The CDR3 DNA is TGTGCCAGCAGCGTATGGGAGGGGGCGGATGAGCAGTTCTTC.

The chain carries TRBV28 and TRBJ1-5; no reliable D call. The CDR3 is 13 amino acids. The germline V gene has CDR1 MDHEN and CDR2 SYDVKM. V dropped 3 bases and J dropped 0 bases, with 3 bases sitting between them. The CDR3 coding sequence is TGTGCCAGCAGTTTTGGTAGCAATCAGCCCCAGCATTTT. This encodes CASSFGSNQPQHF.

This clone turned up a few times. The V gene is TRBV29-1, the J gene TRBJ2-4, with TRBD1 matching 10 bases. Per the germline V gene, CDR1 is SQVTM and CDR2 is ANQGSEA. V trimming: 5 bases; J trimming: 4 bases; junction bases outside the gene matches: 11. The CDR3 is 16 residues long. Here the CDR3 DNA reads TGCAGCGTTACAGGGACAGGGGCCGCCTCTAAAAACATTCAGTACTTC. The encoded protein is CSVTGTGAASKNIQYF.

This clone has a single count. The same CDR3 arises from other DNA sequences in this sample as well. The rearrangement joins TRBV2 to TRBJ2-5, with 7 nucleotides matching TRBD2. V was clipped by 4 bases and J by 1 base; unmatched bases: 6. Germline CDR1 is SNHLY and CDR2 is FYNNEI. The CDR3 sequence is 15 residues long. CDR3 in DNA: TGTGCCAGCAGTGGTCGAACTAGCGCCCAAGAGACCCAGTACTTC. It yields the protein CASSGRTSAQETQYF.

The sample holds a few counts of this clone. The CDR3: CASSLAGPQAGANVLTF. In DNA, the CDR3 is TGCGCCAGCAGCTTGGCGGGCCCACAGGCCGGGGCCAACGTCCTGACTTTC. This chain uses TRBV5-1 with TRBJ2-6; the D gene is possibly TRBD1 (5 bases). Trimming stripped 0 bases from V and 4 bases from J, with 14 bases between. Germline V gives CDR1 SGHRS, CDR2 YFSETQ. The CDR3 spans 17 residues.